These 19 T cell receptor beta chains originate from one sample sequenced in a study of T-cell reconstitution after alpha-beta-depleted transplantation in children. Molecular barcoding with unique molecular identifiers was used for the TCRbeta library. TCRdb processed the PCR reads anew with MiXCR; each CDR3 protein has one entry. In the table there are 200,000 to 250,000 distinct CDR3 sequences, about 9.5% of which are singletons. The input for sequencing was PBMCs from the stem cell graft donor, taken from the stem cell graft. Receptors were obtained from a human donor who donated a stem cell graft to a child with acute lymphoblastic leukemia.

At least ten counts were recorded for this clonotype. The rearrangement links TRBV4-2 to TRBJ1-5, with D unresolved. Trimming took 1 base from V and 4 from J, leaving 11 bases between them. The CDR3 spans 15 residues. Germline V gene data show CDR1 as LGHNA and CDR2 as YNFKEQ. CDR3 in DNA: TGTGCCAGCAGCCAAGGGAACAGCCAAAATCAGCCCCAGCATTTT. It encodes CASSQGNSQNQPQHF.

This clonotype has at least ten counts. The J gene is TRBJ1-4, the V gene TRBV5-1; D is unclear. The V end was cut by 2 bases, the J end by 4 bases, with 9 bases between. The V gene's germline CDR1 is SGHRS and CDR2 YFSETQ. The length of the CDR3 is 14 residues. The CDR3 protein is CASSLGLSNEKLFF. DNA for the CDR3: TGCGCCAGCAGCTTAGGACTGAGTAATGAAAAACTGTTTTTT.

This clonotype showed up just a few times. Here the CDR3 reads CSALTESSSGANVLTF. The CDR3, as DNA: TGCAGTGCGCTCACGGAATCTAGCTCTGGGGCCAACGTCCTGACTTTC. The chain is built from TRBV20-1 and TRBJ2-6; no reliable D call. Germline lookup yields CDR1 DFQATT and CDR2 SNEGSKA (reference sequence). This CDR3 is 16 amino acids long. V lost 6 bases and J 0 bases, leaving 15 bases between the germline ends.

This clonotype was seen a handful of times. The gene calls are TRBV15 and TRBJ1-3; weak D call: TRBD1 (5 bases). The CDR3 spans 15 residues. The V gene lost 3 bases and the J gene lost 8 bases, with 17 bases spanning the gap. Germline V gene data show CDR1 as LNHNV and CDR2 as YYDKDF (reference sequence). The CDR3 spells CATSSGGYGADTIYF. DNA of the CDR3: TGTGCCACCAGCAGTGGGGGTTATGGTGCGGACACCATATATTTT.

This clonotype was detected ten times or more. The J gene is TRBJ2-7, the V gene TRBV18; D is unresolved. CDR3 length: 14 amino acids. Germline values: CDR1 KGHSH, CDR2 LQKENI. Trimming pared 6 bases from V and 5 bases from J, leaving 17 bases between. This CDR3 is CASSRTDVPHEQYF. The DNA of the CDR3 is TGTGCCAGCTCCCGGACGGACGTCCCCCACGAGCAGTACTTC.

This clonotype was counted only a few times. The V gene is TRBV7-2, the J gene TRBJ1-6; possibly TRBD1 for D (5 bases). Germline-derived CDR1 and CDR2 are SGHTA and FQGNSA. Trimming cost V 6 bases and J 10 bases, with 16 bases left between them. The CDR3 is made up of 14 amino acids. The CDR3 loop is CASRPGPQRSPLHF. The CDR3 coding sequence is TGTGCCAGCAGACCGGGACCGCAAAGATCACCCCTCCACTTT.

This clonotype showed up just a few times. The DNA of the CDR3 is TGCAGTGCTAGAGACGGGGCGGACTATGGCTACACCTTC. Its translation: CSARDGADYGYTF. The chain joins TRBV20-1 to TRBJ1-2; possibly TRBD1 for D (5 bases). The V end was cut by 0 bases, the J end by 3 bases, with 8 bases between. Germline assignment: CDR1 DFQATT and CDR2 SNEGSKA (reference sequence). CDR3 length: 13 residues.

The gene calls are TRBV7-8 and TRBJ2-3; the D gene is possibly TRBD2 (6 bases). The V gene lost 6 bases and the J gene lost 2 bases, with 18 bases spanning the gap. The germline V gene has CDR1 SGHVS and CDR2 FQNEAQ. This CDR3 comprises 16 residues. The CDR3 DNA reads as TGTGCCAGCAGTTCACGGAGGGACTCGTACACAGATACGCAGTATTTT. This encodes CASSSRRDSYTDTQYF.

This clonotype showed up just a few times. The chain uses TRBV19 and TRBJ1-5, with D hard to call. V gave up 3 bases and J gave up 10 bases, with 7 bases separating them. CDR3 length: 11 amino acids. Germline CDR1 reads LNHDA; CDR2 reads SQIVND (reference sequence). Written as DNA, the CDR3 is TGTGCCAGTAGTATGGGCGAACCCCAGCATTTT. It translates to CASSMGEPQHF.

By frequency in the sample, this clonotype is medium-sized. This rearrangement joins TRBV6-6 to TRBJ1-6; D ambiguous. Germline V CDR1 and CDR2: MNHNY, SVGAGI (reference sequence). CDR3 length: 16 residues. V was trimmed by 0 bases and J by 7 bases, leaving 13 bases between them. CDR3 nucleotide sequence: TGTGCCAGCAGTTACTCGGGAGGGAGAGGAAATTCACCCCTCCACTTT. Translation: CASSYSGGRGNSPLHF.

This clonotype has ten or more counts. The genes are TRBV18 and TRBJ2-3; 13 bases map to TRBD2. CDR3 length: 16 amino acids. Per the germline V gene, CDR1 is KGHSH and CDR2 is LQKENI. V lost 3 bases and J lost 4; bases outside the gene matches: 4. CDR3 coding DNA: TGTGCCAGCTCACCTCCACTAGCGGGGGGGTCAGATACGCAGTATTTT. This codes for CASSPPLAGGSDTQYF.

The CDR3 sequence: CASSLSVQEPREQYF. As DNA, the CDR3 is TGTGCCAGCAGTTTAAGTGTTCAGGAGCCGCGGGAGCAGTACTTC. This chain links TRBV12-3 or TRBV12-4 with TRBJ2-7; no firm D call. Trimming took off 2 bases at V and 7 bases at J, with 18 bases between the two ends. The CDR3 contains 15 residues.

The chain is built from TRBV6-5 and TRBJ2-1; D is tentatively TRBD1 or TRBD2 (5 bases each). Germline CDR1 MNHEY, CDR2 SVGAGI. V was shortened by 5 bases and J by 8 bases, with 16 bases between the two germline ends. This CDR3 region has 14 residues. CDR3 protein: CASSLTRMGDEQFF. In DNA, the CDR3 is TGTGCCAGCAGTCTAACCCGGATGGGGGATGAGCAGTTCTTC.

This clonotype has a handful of counts. This CDR3 is CASSIQGTNTEAFF. The CDR3 DNA follows: TGTGCCAGCAGCATCCAGGGGACGAACACTGAAGCTTTCTTT. V and J are TRBV28 and TRBJ1-1; D is possibly TRBD1 (6 bases). Germline-derived CDR1 and CDR2 are MDHEN and SYDVKM. The CDR3 has 14 residues. Deletions cut 6 bases from V and 1 base from J, with 12 bases between.

This clonotype was counted a few times. The chain uses TRBV5-5 and TRBJ2-1; tentative D call: TRBD1 (6 bases). This CDR3 is built from 15 residues. Germline CDR1 SGHKS, CDR2 YYEKEE (reference sequence). The V end was cut by 6 bases, the J end by 1 base, with 14 bases between. CDR3 nucleotides: TGTGCCAGCAACCAACCAGGGGAGTCCTACAATGAGCAGTTCTTC. It translates to CASNQPGESYNEQFF.

This clonotype was picked up many times. The chain joins TRBV10-2 to TRBJ2-3, with TRBD2 identical over 8 bases. The CDR3 loop spans 14 amino acids. V gave up 7 bases and J gave up 0 bases; unmatched junction bases: 3. Germline CDR1 reads WSHSY; CDR2 reads SAAADI. The CDR3 is CASTPSGSTDTQYF. In DNA form, the CDR3 reads TGCGCCAGCACGCCTAGCGGGAGCACAGATACGCAGTATTTT.

In this sample, this clonotype turned up many times. J is TRBJ1-4 and V is TRBV7-2, with 8 nucleotides matching TRBD1. V lost 1 base to trimming and J lost 0 bases; unmatched junction nucleotides: 10. CDR1 and CDR2 from the germline V gene are SGHTA and FQGNSA. The CDR3 runs 19 residues. This chain's CDR3 is CASSLGLVGQGATNEKLFF. Written as DNA, the CDR3 is TGTGCCAGCAGCTTAGGCTTAGTAGGACAGGGCGCAACTAATGAAAAACTGTTTTTT.

This clonotype was picked up many times. The gene calls are TRBV20-1 and TRBJ2-3, with 7 bases fitting TRBD2. CDR3 length equals 17 residues. V lost 6 bases to trimming and J lost 0 bases; unmatched junction nucleotides: 15. Per the germline V gene, CDR1 is DFQATT and CDR2 is SNEGSKA (reference sequence). CDR3 region: CSARTQRGPISTDTQYF. The CDR3 nucleotides read TGCAGTGCGAGAACACAGCGGGGTCCTATTAGCACAGATACGCAGTATTTT.

This clonotype has a handful of counts. The chain employs TRBV9 and TRBJ2-3, with TRBD2 identical over 9 bases. This CDR3 region has 16 residues. Germline lookup yields CDR1 SGDLS and CDR2 YYNGEE. The V gene end was trimmed by 4 bases and the J gene end by 2 bases; junction bases not matched to a gene: 8. The CDR3 is CASSPLSGGPTDTQYF. CDR3 bases: TGTGCCAGCAGCCCCCTAAGCGGGGGGCCCACAGATACGCAGTATTTT.